Each of the 26 T cell receptor beta chains below was sequenced from the same sample in a study of cytomegalovirus exposure and HLA in healthy donors. Profiled with immunoSEQ multiplex PCR; TCRdb holds only in-frame clones, not every one. This table has about 160,000 clones, around nine tenths appearing once. Sample: PBMCs. These receptors were obtained from a woman in her late teens or twenties in good health and CMV-seronegative.

This clone is a singleton in its sample. This chain joins TRBV25-1 and TRBJ1-1; possibly TRBD1 for D (6 bases). This CDR3 is built from 15 residues. The germline V and J ends were trimmed by 5 bases and 1 base, with 14 bases remaining between them. Germline V gene lookup returns CDR1 MGHDK and CDR2 SYGVNS. The chain's CDR3 is CASSPTGIKNTEAFF. In DNA form, the CDR3 reads TGTGCCAGCAGTCCCACAGGGATTAAGAACACTGAAGCTTTCTTT.

The rearrangement links TRBV9 to TRBJ2-4, with a tentative D call TRBD2 (6 bases). Per the germline V gene, CDR1 is SGDLS and CDR2 is YYNGEE. The CDR3 sequence is 15 residues long. The ends were cut back, 3 bases at V and 0 bases at J, with 10 bases in the middle. CDR3: CASSAGEVAKNIQYF. In nucleotides, the CDR3 is TGTGCCAGCAGCGCTGGGGAGGTAGCCAAAAACATTCAGTACTTC.

The chain recombines TRBV5-1 with TRBJ1-6, with a tentative D call TRBD1 (5 bases). CDR1 is SGHRS and CDR2 is YFSETQ in the germline V gene. The V gene lost 0 bases and the J gene lost 9 bases, with 10 bases spanning the gap. The CDR3 is made up of 14 amino acids. CDR3 DNA sequence: TGCGCCAGCAGCTTGGGACAGCCAGTTTCACCCCTCCACTTT. Amino acid sequence: CASSLGQPVSPLHF. Full variable domain (remainder filled in from reference TRBV5-1 and TRBJ1-6): KAGVTQTPRYLIKTRGQQVTLSCSPISGHRSVSWYQQTPGQGLQFLFEYFSETQRNKGNFPGRFSGRQFSNSRSEMNVSTLELGDSALYLCASSLGQPVSPLHFGNGTRLTVT.

The chain uses TRBV15 and TRBJ2-3; 7 nucleotides line up with TRBD2. Looked up from germline, CDR1 is LNHNV and CDR2 is YYDKDF (reference sequence). This CDR3 has 19 residues. Trimming removed 0 bases from V and 0 bases from J; junction bases left unmatched: 12. In DNA, the CDR3 is TGTGCCACCAGCAGAGAAGGGACTTCAGCGGGGACTAGCACAGATACGCAGTATTTT. This codes for CATSREGTSAGTSTDTQYF.

The chain employs TRBV19 and TRBJ2-4, with D tentatively TRBD2 (5 bases). The CDR3 is made up of 15 amino acids. V was cut by 7 bases and J by 6 bases, with 19 bases left in between. Looked up from germline, CDR1 is LNHDA and CDR2 is SQIVND (reference sequence). This CDR3 reads CASTGGIRDGNIQYF. As DNA, the CDR3 is TGTGCCAGTACTGGAGGAATTCGAGACGGAAACATTCAGTACTTC.

The V and J genes are TRBV14 and TRBJ1-2; D remains unclear. The CDR3 spans 15 residues. Germline V gene lookup returns CDR1 SGHDN and CDR2 FVKESK. V shed 0 bases and J shed 4 bases, with 12 bases lying between them. In DNA, the CDR3 is TGTGCCAGCAGCCAAGATTGGGTCGGGTTCTATGGCTACACCTTC. It specifies CASSQDWVGFYGYTF.

The rearrangement uses TRBV7-9 and TRBJ1-1, with a tentative D call TRBD1 (6 bases). Trimming removed 5 bases from V and 1 base from J, with 20 bases in between. From germline, CDR1 is SEHNR and CDR2 FQNEAQ (reference sequence). This CDR3 has 17 amino acids. For the CDR3, the DNA is TGTGCCAGCAGCCCGGCGAGGGGGGGCGCGGGGAACACTGAAGCTTTCTTT. Translation: CASSPARGGAGNTEAFF.

This chain links TRBV4-2 with TRBJ2-7; TRBD1 matches at 11 bases. With V trimmed by 2 bases and J by 4 bases, 1 base remained unmatched. CDR1 is LGHNA, CDR2 YNFKEQ, per germline. The CDR3 is 14 residues long. CDR3 sequence reads: CASSQWDRGYEQYF. In nucleotides, the CDR3 is TGTGCCAGCAGCCAATGGGACAGGGGGTACGAGCAGTACTTC.

V is TRBV14 and J is TRBJ1-2; maybe TRBD1 (5 bases). The CDR3 is 16 amino acids. From germline, CDR1 is SGHDN and CDR2 FVKESK. Trimming left V 5 bases short and J 3 bases short, with 19 bases between. The CDR3 reads CASSSTAGKGYYGYTF. CDR3 coding DNA: TGTGCCAGCAGCTCGACCGCAGGGAAGGGCTACTATGGCTACACCTTC.

The chain has TRBV2 and TRBJ2-2; 8 bases agree with TRBD1. Germline lookup yields CDR1 SNHLY and CDR2 FYNNEI. CDR3 size: 18 residues. Germline trimming cut 6 bases from V and 5 bases from J; bases unmatched to any gene: 17. CDR3 in DNA: TGTGCCAGCAGCTACCCTAGACAGAGGACAGGGATGACCGGGGAGCTGTTTTTT. Protein sequence: CASSYPRQRTGMTGELFF.

This chain links TRBV19 with TRBJ2-5, with 7 bases lining up with TRBD1. Germline CDR1 LNHDA, CDR2 SQIVND (reference sequence). V trimming: 5 bases; J trimming: 5 bases; junction bases outside the gene matches: 5. This CDR3 contains 13 residues. DNA of the CDR3: TGTGCCAGTAGTTTTGACAGGGAGGAGACCCAGTACTTC. Its protein product is CASSFDREETQYF.

V usage is TRBV7-3 and J usage is TRBJ2-1; 9 bases are a match to TRBD1. Trimming removed 4 bases from V and 2 bases from J; junction bases left unmatched: 9. In germline, CDR1 is SGHTA, CDR2 FQGTGA. The CDR3 contains 17 residues. CDR3 loop: CASSSQGGTGTYNEQFF. In nucleotides, the CDR3 is TGTGCCAGCAGCTCCCAAGGGGGGACAGGGACCTACAATGAGCAGTTCTTC.

This clone showed up just a few times. This chain uses TRBV4-3 with TRBJ1-3; D is uncertain. The CDR3 has 13 amino acids. The V end lost 0 bases, the J end lost 9 bases, and 9 bases lay between the germline ends. In germline, CDR1 is LGHNA, CDR2 YSLEER. This chain's CDR3 is CASSQDFSGTIYF. The CDR3 nucleotides read TGCGCCAGCAGCCAAGATTTTAGCGGCACCATATATTTT.

This chain uses TRBV12-5 with TRBJ2-7, with a weak D call TRBD1 (6 bases). The length of the CDR3 is 20 residues. CDR1 and CDR2 from the germline V gene are LGHNT and FRNRAP. V shed 7 bases and J shed 3 bases, with 34 bases lying between them. The CDR3 sequence: CASAPPLVQGVWIPYYEQYF. CDR3 bases: TGTGCTAGTGCCCCCCCCCTCGTACAGGGTGTTTGGATACCCTACTACGAGCAGTACTTC.

V usage is TRBV7-9 and J usage is TRBJ2-1, with D possibly matching TRBD2 (5 bases). Germline CDR1 reads SEHNR; CDR2 reads FQNEAQ (reference sequence). Deletions cut 4 bases from V and 0 bases from J, with 10 bases between. The CDR3 runs to 15 residues. The DNA of the CDR3 is TGTGCCAGCAGCTCGGGGTTTAGCTCCTACAATGAGCAGTTCTTC. It encodes CASSSGFSSYNEQFF.

The chain employs TRBV19 and TRBJ2-7; a weak D match, TRBD2 (5 bases). The CDR3 covers 12 residues. CDR1 and CDR2 (germline): LNHDA, SQIVND (reference sequence). Trimming stripped 8 bases from V and 3 bases from J, with 11 bases between. The CDR3 is CASSSGNYEQYF. CDR3 nucleotide sequence: TGTGCCAGTTCCTCCGGGAACTACGAGCAGTACTTC.

The chain links TRBV7-8 to TRBJ2-7, with a possible D match to TRBD1 (5 bases). Germline CDR1 is SGHVS and CDR2 is FQNEAQ. The V gene lost 5 bases and the J gene lost 7 bases, with 27 bases spanning the gap. The CDR3 has 17 amino acids. CDR3 nucleotides: TGTGCCAGCAGCACCAGACCCCACGACAGTACCCCCCAGGAGCAGTACTTC. It encodes CASSTRPHDSTPQEQYF.

This chain joins TRBV30 and TRBJ1-2; TRBD1 matches at 7 bases. The CDR3 covers 13 residues. Trimming cost V 1 base and J 6 bases; bases outside gene matches: 5. Germline CDR1 is GTSNPN and CDR2 is SVGIG (reference sequence). The CDR3 here is CAWSGRGRHGYTF. The CDR3 DNA follows: TGTGCCTGGAGTGGCAGGGGGAGGCATGGCTACACCTTC.

This clone was seen more than once but under ten times. V usage is TRBV15 and J usage is TRBJ2-7; 9 positions match TRBD1. J gave up 3 bases and V 3 bases, and 6 bases lay outside the gene matches. From germline, CDR1 is LNHNV and CDR2 YYDKDF (reference sequence). CDR3 length: 15 amino acids. CDR3 DNA sequence: TGTGCCACCAGCAGGACGGGACAGGGAAACTACGAGCAGTACTTC. Translating it yields CATSRTGQGNYEQYF.

This chain joins TRBV4-2 and TRBJ2-7; D may be TRBD1 (5 bases). CDR3 length equals 15 residues. V gave up 6 bases and J gave up 2 bases, with 17 bases separating them. Per germline, CDR1 LGHNA and CDR2 YNFKEQ. The CDR3 spells CASSSPGAGTYEQYF. The CDR3 DNA follows: TGTGCCAGCAGTTCGCCCGGTGCAGGGACCTACGAGCAGTACTTC.

This chain links TRBV7-6 with TRBJ2-5; D is unclear. The CDR3 runs to 13 residues. V was trimmed by 5 bases and J by 5 bases, leaving 12 bases between them. Germline assignment: CDR1 SGHVS and CDR2 FNYEAQ. The CDR3 DNA is TGTGCCAGCAGCCCCCCCTTTCTCGAGACCCAGTACTTC. Residues: CASSPPFLETQYF.

This chain uses TRBV5-8 with TRBJ2-7, with TRBD1 matching 8 bases. Germline V gives CDR1 SGHTS, CDR2 YDEGEE. The CDR3 runs 15 residues. V lost 2 bases and J lost 5; bases outside the gene matches: 9. The CDR3 DNA follows: TGTGCCAGCAGCTTTGTAGGACAGGGCCCCAACGAGCAGTACTTC. Amino acids: CASSFVGQGPNEQYF.

This chain links TRBV6-5 with TRBJ2-2; the D is unclear. V was cut by 4 bases and J by 4 bases, with 4 bases left in between. Germline V CDR1 and CDR2: MNHEY, SVGAGI. The CDR3 sequence is 12 residues long. The CDR3 is CASSSLTGELFF. The CDR3 DNA reads TGTGCCAGCAGTTCCCTCACCGGGGAGCTGTTTTTT.

The chain combines TRBV10-3 with TRBJ2-1; D is undetermined. This CDR3 is built from 11 residues. Trimming pared 5 bases from V and 7 bases from J, leaving 6 bases between. Per the germline V gene, CDR1 is ENHRY and CDR2 is SYGVKD. The CDR3 nucleotides are TGTGCCATCAGTAATTCGAATGAGCAGTTCTTC. It specifies CAISNSNEQFF.

This clone was recorded only once. The chain links TRBV19 to TRBJ1-4, with D maybe TRBD1 (6 bases). The CDR3 is made up of 16 amino acids. Germline loops: CDR1 LNHDA, CDR2 SQIVND (reference sequence). V lost 7 bases to trimming and J lost 0 bases, with 15 bases between them. The CDR3 loop reads CASTSTGRATNEKLFF. The CDR3 DNA is TGTGCCAGTACATCGACAGGCCGTGCAACTAATGAAAAACTGTTTTTT.

J is TRBJ2-5 and V is TRBV30; TRBD2 matches 8 bases. V lost 2 bases to trimming and J lost 4 bases; unmatched junction nucleotides: 9. CDR1 and CDR2 from the germline V gene are GTSNPN and SVGIG (reference sequence). The CDR3 is 15 amino acids. The CDR3 bases are TGTGCCTGGAGTCGAACGGGGGGGCGGGGAGAGACCCAGTACTTC. It specifies CAWSRTGGRGETQYF.